These T cell receptor beta chains were read from a single sample in a study of T-cell reconstitution after alpha-beta-depleted transplantation in children. TCRdb ran MiXCR on the PCR reads and lists one entry per CDR3 protein. The sample gives 230,000 or so distinct CDR3 sequences, 12% of which show up once; about 2.6% is in the top ten. This specimen was PBMCs from the stem cell graft donor, taken from the stem cell graft. These TCRs come from a human donor who donated a stem cell graft to a child with acute lymphoblastic leukemia. Both conserved end residues are part of each CDR3. The size field is filled for only some rows; it gives once, few, many or a size class.

v_call,j_call,clone_size,cdr3_aa
TRBV12-3/TRBV12-4,TRBJ1-1,many,CASRGPGGMNTEAFF
TRBV5-1,TRBJ1-3,many,CASSLTGHGNTIYF
TRBV11-2,TRBJ1-1,few,CASSFGSTVLNTEAFF
TRBV4-3,TRBJ2-6,.,CASSHDRGSGANVLTF
TRBV19,TRBJ1-1,.,CASSTLWIRGRTEAFF
TRBV6-1,TRBJ2-1,many,CASSTHIPVHNEQFF
TRBV7-6,TRBJ1-6,many,CASSLEGGTYLHF
TRBV6-5,TRBJ1-5,many,CASSYSRPGAGWQPQHF
TRBV4-3,TRBJ2-7,.,CASSQDLRGQGYYEQYF
TRBV20-1,TRBJ2-7,few,CSARVSAQYEQYF
TRBV7-9,TRBJ2-2,.,CASSPSGAGVRTGELFF
TRBV3-1,TRBJ1-2,many,CASSPGQGAYGYTF
TRBV4-3,TRBJ2-7,.,CASSQGTFGPYEQYF
TRBV27,TRBJ1-1,many,CASSLWGLRNTEAFF
TRBV7-2,TRBJ1-6,many,CASSLTSVSTLGTPLHF
TRBV7-9,TRBJ1-1,.,CASSPWTVNTEAFF
TRBV5-5,TRBJ2-3,many,CASSLITQSRVADTQYF
TRBV27,TRBJ2-1,many,CASSPLGQGYEQFF
TRBV5-1,TRBJ2-3,.,CASSVERMADTQYF
TRBV19,TRBJ2-6,many,CASSIPTGGSGANVLTF
TRBV12-3/TRBV12-4,TRBJ2-7,many,CASSSPGGWEQYF
TRBV9,TRBJ2-4,.,CASSPGQQNIQYF
TRBV19,TRBJ1-2,many,CASGTEYGYTF
TRBV12-3/TRBV12-4,TRBJ1-5,many,CASTPGQSYQPQHF
TRBV20-1,TRBJ2-3,many,CSATGPGIPNTDTQYF
TRBV20-1,TRBJ2-7,many,CSARGPGQISYEQYF
TRBV10-2,TRBJ1-1,many,CATRLERAFF
TRBV5-1,TRBJ2-1,many,CASSLSTSAVNEQFF
TRBV4-2,TRBJ1-3,few,CASSQEPSGTGSGNTIYF
TRBV6-5,TRBJ1-2,few,CASSYRKRDGYTF
TRBV7-2,TRBJ2-7,.,CASSFEPRERNREQYF
TRBV4-2,TRBJ2-5,many,CASSQDPTGSEETQYF
TRBV19,TRBJ1-4,many,CATSTGGDEKLFF
TRBV9,TRBJ2-3,many,CASSVDSGGTDTQYF
TRBV5-6,TRBJ2-7,many,CASSRPDGTGEYEQYF
TRBV9,TRBJ2-2,many,CASSVGGTSGIPAGELFF
TRBV20-1,TRBJ2-7,many,CSVGAGKDYEQYF
TRBV27,TRBJ2-7,many,CASSLSGYEQYF
TRBV28,TRBJ2-7,few,CASPARGRYYEQYF
TRBV7-2,TRBJ2-4,many,CASSLRGGAVAKNIQYF
TRBV5-6,TRBJ1-4,.,CAMGPRRANEKLFF
TRBV7-8,TRBJ2-2,many,CASSLPRTALSAQTGELFF
TRBV9,TRBJ1-1,.,CASSVDVDLYNTEAFF
TRBV20-1,TRBJ1-5,many,CSASTNQPQHF
TRBV29-1,TRBJ2-7,many,CSVLSLQGNEQYF
TRBV2,TRBJ2-2,many,CASSPGSGELFF
TRBV21-1,TRBJ1-6,.,CASSHSRASGALHF
TRBV6-1,TRBJ2-7,.,CASKHGTVYYEQYF
TRBV7-9,TRBJ2-2,many,CASSTPGSPGELFF
TRBV7-9,TRBJ2-7,.,CASSLGYSEQYF
TRBV5-1,TRBJ1-3,many,CASSTTPLPGNTIYF
TRBV5-1,TRBJ2-3,many,CASSSGGGAGDTQYF